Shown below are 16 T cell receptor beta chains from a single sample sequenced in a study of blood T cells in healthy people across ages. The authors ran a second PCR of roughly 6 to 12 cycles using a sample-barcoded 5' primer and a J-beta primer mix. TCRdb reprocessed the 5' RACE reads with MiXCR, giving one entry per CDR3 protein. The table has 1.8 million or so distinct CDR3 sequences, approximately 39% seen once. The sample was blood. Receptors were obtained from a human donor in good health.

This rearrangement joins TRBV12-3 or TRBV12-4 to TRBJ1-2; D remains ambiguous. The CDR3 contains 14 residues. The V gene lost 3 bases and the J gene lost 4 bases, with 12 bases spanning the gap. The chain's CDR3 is CASSFSGSTYGYTF. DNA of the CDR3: TGTGCCAGCAGTTTTTCGGGTAGTACCTATGGCTACACCTTC.

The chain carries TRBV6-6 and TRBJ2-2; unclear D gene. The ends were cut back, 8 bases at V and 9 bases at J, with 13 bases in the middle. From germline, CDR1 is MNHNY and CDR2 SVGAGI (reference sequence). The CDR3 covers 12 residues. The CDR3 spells CASRPANRELFF. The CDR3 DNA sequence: TGTGCCAGCCGTCCGGCTAACCGGGAGCTGTTTTTT.

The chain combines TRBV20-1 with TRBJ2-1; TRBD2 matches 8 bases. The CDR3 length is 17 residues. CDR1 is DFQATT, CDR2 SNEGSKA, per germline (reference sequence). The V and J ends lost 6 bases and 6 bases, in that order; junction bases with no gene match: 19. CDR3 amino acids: CSARPLIGGGSRNEQFF. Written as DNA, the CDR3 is TGCAGTGCCAGACCTCTAATTGGCGGGGGGTCCCGCAATGAGCAGTTCTTC.

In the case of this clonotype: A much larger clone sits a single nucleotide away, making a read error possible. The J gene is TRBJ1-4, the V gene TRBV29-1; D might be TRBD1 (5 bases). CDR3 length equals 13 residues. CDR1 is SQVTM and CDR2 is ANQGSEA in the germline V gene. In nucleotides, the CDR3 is TGCAGCTTTCTTGGGGCGGGGTATGAAAGACTGTTTTTT. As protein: CSFLGAGYERLFF. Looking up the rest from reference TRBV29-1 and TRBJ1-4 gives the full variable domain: SAVISQKPSRDICQRGTSLTIQCQVDSQVTMMFWYRQQPGQSLTLIATANQGSEATYESGFVIDKFPISRPNLTFSTLTVSNMSPEDSSIYLCSFLGAGYERLFFGSGTQLSVL.

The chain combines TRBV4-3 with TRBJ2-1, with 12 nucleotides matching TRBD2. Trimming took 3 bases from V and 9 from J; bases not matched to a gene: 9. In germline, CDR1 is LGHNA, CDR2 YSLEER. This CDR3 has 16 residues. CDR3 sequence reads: CASSHTRGLAGSEQFF. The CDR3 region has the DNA TGCGCCAGCAGCCACACCAGAGGACTAGCGGGGAGTGAGCAGTTCTTC.

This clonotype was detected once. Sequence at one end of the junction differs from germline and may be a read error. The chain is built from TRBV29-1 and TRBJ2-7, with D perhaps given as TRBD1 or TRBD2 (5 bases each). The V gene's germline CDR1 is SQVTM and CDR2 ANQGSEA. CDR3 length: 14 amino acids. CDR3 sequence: CSIERPGPTYEQYF. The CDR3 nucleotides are TGCAGCATTGAGCGGCCGGGACCTACCTACGAGCAGTACTTC.

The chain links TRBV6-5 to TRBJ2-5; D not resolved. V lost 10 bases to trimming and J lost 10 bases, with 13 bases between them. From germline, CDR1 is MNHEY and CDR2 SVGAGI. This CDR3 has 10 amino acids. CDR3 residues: CATNSGRQYF. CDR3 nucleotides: TGTGCCACCAATTCGGGTCGCCAGTACTTC.

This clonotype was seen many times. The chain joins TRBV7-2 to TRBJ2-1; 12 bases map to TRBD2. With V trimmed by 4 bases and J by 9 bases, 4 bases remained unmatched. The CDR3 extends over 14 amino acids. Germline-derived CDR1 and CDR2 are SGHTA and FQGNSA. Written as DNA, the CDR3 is TGTGCCAGCAGCTCTAGCGGGGGGGCACGTGAGCAGTTCTTC. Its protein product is CASSSSGGAREQFF.

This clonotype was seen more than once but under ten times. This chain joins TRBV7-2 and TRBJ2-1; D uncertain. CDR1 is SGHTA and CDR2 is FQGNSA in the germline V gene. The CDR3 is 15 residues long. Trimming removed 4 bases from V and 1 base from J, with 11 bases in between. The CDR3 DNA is TGTGCCAGCAGCTCCCTTGGCCTTTCCTACAATGAGCAGTTCTTC. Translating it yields CASSSLGLSYNEQFF.

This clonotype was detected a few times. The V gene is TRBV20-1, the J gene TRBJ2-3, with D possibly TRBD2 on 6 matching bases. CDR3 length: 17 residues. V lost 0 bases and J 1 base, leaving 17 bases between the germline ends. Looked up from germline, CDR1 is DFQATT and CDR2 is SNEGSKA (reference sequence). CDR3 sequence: CSARDPGAGRGTDTQYF. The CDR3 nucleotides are TGCAGTGCTAGAGATCCGGGCGCGGGGCGGGGCACAGATACGCAGTATTTT.

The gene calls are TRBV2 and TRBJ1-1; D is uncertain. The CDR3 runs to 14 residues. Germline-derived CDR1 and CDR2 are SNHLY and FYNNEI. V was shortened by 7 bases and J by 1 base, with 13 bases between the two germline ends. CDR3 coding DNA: TGTGCCAGCAACAACTTAGGAGGGAACACTGAAGCTTTCTTT. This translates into CASNNLGGNTEAFF. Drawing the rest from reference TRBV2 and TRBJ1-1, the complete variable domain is EPEVTQTPSHQVTQMGQEVILRCVPISNHLYFYWYRQILGQKVEFLVSFYNNEISEKSEIFDDQFSVERPDGSNFTLKIRSTKLEDSAMYFCASNNLGGNTEAFFGQGTRLTVV.

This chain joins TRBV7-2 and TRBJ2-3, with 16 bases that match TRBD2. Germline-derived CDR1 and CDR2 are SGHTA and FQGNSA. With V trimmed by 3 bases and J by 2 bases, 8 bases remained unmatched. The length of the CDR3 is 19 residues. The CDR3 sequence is CASSFRPGLAGGPTDTQYF. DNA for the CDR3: TGTGCCAGCAGCTTCCGCCCGGGACTAGCGGGGGGGCCCACAGATACGCAGTATTTT.

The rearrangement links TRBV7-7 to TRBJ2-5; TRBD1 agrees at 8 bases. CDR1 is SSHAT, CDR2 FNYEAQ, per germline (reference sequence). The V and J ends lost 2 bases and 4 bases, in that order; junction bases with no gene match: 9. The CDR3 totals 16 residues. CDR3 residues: CASSLIRQGPGETQYF. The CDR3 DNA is TGTGCCAGCAGCTTAATTCGACAGGGGCCGGGAGAGACCCAGTACTTC. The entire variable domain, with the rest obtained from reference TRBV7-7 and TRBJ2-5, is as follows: GAGVSQSPRYKVTKRGQDVTLRCDPISSHATLYWYQQALGQGPEFLTYFNYEAQPDKSGLPSDRFSAERPEGSISTLTIQRTEQRDSAMYRCASSLIRQGPGETQYFGPGTRLLVL.

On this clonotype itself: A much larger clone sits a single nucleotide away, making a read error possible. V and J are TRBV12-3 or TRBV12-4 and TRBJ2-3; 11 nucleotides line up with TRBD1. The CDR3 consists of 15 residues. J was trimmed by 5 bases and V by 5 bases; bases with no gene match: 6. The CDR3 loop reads CASSTGTGGRDTQYF. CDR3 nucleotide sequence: TGTGCCAGCAGTACGGGGACAGGGGGGAGAGATACGCAGTATTTT.

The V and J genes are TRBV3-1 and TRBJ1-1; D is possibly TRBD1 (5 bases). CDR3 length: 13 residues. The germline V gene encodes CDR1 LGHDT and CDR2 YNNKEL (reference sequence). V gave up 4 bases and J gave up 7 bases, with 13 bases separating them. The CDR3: CASSRSGGLEAFF. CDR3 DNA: TGTGCCAGCAGCCGAAGTGGGGGTCTTGAAGCTTTCTTT.

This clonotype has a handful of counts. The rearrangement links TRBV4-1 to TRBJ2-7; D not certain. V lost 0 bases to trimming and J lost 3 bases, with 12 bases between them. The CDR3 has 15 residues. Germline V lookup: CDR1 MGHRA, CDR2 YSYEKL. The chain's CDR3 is CASSQEQSPNYEQYF. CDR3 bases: TGCGCCAGCAGCCAAGAACAGTCACCAAACTACGAGCAGTACTTC.